The 25 T cell receptor beta chains below all came from one sample that was sequenced in a study of T cells in localized non-small cell lung cancer. This table comes from immunoSEQ multiplex PCR, and its TCRdb copy is limited to in-frame clones, with some not included. The profile covers over a thousand clones, with approximately 25% appearing a single time and roughly 14% taken by the ten largest. Source: normal lung tissue next to the tumor, taken before any cancer treatment. Every receptor here comes from a woman aged 40-69 years with stage I squamous cell lung carcinoma.

This clone was recorded a few times. The chain uses TRBV6-8 and TRBJ1-4; possible D gene TRBD1, 5 bases. The CDR3 is 17 amino acids. The V gene lost 5 bases and the J gene lost 0 bases, with 16 bases spanning the gap. The germline V gene has CDR1 MNHGY and CDR2 SAAAGT. CDR3 DNA: TGTGCCAGCAGTCCGGGACGTTGGACTTCAACTAATGAAAAACTGTTTTTT. Amino acids: CASSPGRWTSTNEKLFF.

The chain is built from TRBV6-8 and TRBJ1-5; possible D gene TRBD1, 5 bases. Between the trimmed V and J ends, which lost 8 bases and 2 bases, there was a span of 16 bases. Germline CDR1 MNHGY, CDR2 SAAAGT. The CDR3 totals 15 residues. The CDR3 reads CASEAGQGGNQPQHF. In nucleotides, the CDR3 is TGTGCCAGCGAGGCTGGGCAGGGAGGCAATCAGCCCCAGCATTTT.

The V and J genes are TRBV28 and TRBJ1-3; D not certain. This CDR3 comprises 16 residues. Germline V lookup: CDR1 MDHEN, CDR2 SYDVKM. V dropped 6 bases and J dropped 3 bases, with 18 bases sitting between them. The CDR3 DNA sequence: TGTGCCAGCAGCCCCCCCAAGGGATCGGGTGGAAACACCATATATTTT. As protein: CASSPPKGSGGNTIYF. Filled out from reference TRBV28 and TRBJ1-3, the complete variable domain reads DVKVTQSSRYLVKRTGEKVFLECVQDMDHENMFWYRQDPGLGLRLIYFSYDVKMKEKGDIPEGYSVSREKKERFSLILESASTNQTSMYLCASSPPKGSGGNTIYFGEGSWLTVV.

In its sample, this clone was seen a few times. The rearrangement links TRBV6-8 to TRBJ1-2; D call uncertain. V lost 5 bases to trimming and J lost 7 bases, with 20 bases between them. CDR1 MNHGY and CDR2 SAAAGT come from the germline V gene. The CDR3 contains 15 residues. The CDR3 sequence: CASSDGDTPSSGYTF. CDR3 DNA sequence: TGTGCCAGCAGTGACGGAGACACCCCTTCGTCTGGCTACACCTTC.

The V call is TRBV30, the J call TRBJ2-1; unclear D gene. Germline CDR1 and CDR2: GTSNPN and SVGIG (reference sequence). The length of the CDR3 is 14 residues. With 4 bases removed from V and 0 bases from J, the gap between germline ends came to 10 bases. The CDR3 protein is CAWNGRSSYNEQFF. In DNA, the CDR3 is TGTGCCTGGAATGGCCGTAGCTCCTACAATGAGCAGTTCTTC.

The table lists this clone with a few counts. This chain links TRBV23-1 with TRBJ1-1; the match to TRBD1 covers 10 bases. TRBV23-1 is an ORF, with its function uncertain. J was trimmed by 0 bases and V by 0 bases; bases with no gene match: 4. This CDR3 has 17 residues. The CDR3 spells CASSQSGDRGLNTEAFF. The CDR3 nucleotides read TGCGCCAGCAGTCAATCAGGGGACAGGGGCCTGAACACTGAAGCTTTCTTT.

The genes are TRBV19 and TRBJ1-1; no clear D. V lost 5 bases, J lost 7 bases, and 11 bases lay in between. This CDR3 has 12 amino acids. The germline V gene has CDR1 LNHDA and CDR2 SQIVND (reference sequence). Here the CDR3 DNA reads TGTGCCAGTAGTGGTAGATACAGTGAAGCTTTCTTT. Its translation: CASSGRYSEAFF.

The chain couples TRBV19 to TRBJ1-1; 7 bases are a match to TRBD1. Germline V gene sequence: CDR1 LNHDA, CDR2 SQIVND (reference sequence). The CDR3 loop spans 17 amino acids. Trimming cost V 5 bases and J 6 bases; bases outside gene matches: 18. CDR3 residues: CASSRGFNRGVYAEAFF. CDR3 DNA sequence: TGTGCCAGTAGTCGAGGATTTAACAGGGGAGTGTACGCTGAAGCTTTCTTT.

This chain links TRBV18 with TRBJ2-1, with 12 bases that match TRBD2. Losses at the gene ends were 4 bases for V and 7 bases for J; bases not matched to a gene: 5. This CDR3 is built from 15 residues. Germline loops: CDR1 KGHSH, CDR2 LQKENI. The CDR3 DNA reads as TGTGCCAGCTCACTGGGGACTAGCGGGCGGAATGAGCAGTTCTTC. Its protein product is CASSLGTSGRNEQFF.

This clone was recorded a few times. This chain joins TRBV19 and TRBJ2-1; D might be TRBD2 (6 bases). This CDR3 has 15 residues. The ends were cut back, 5 bases at V and 8 bases at J, with 19 bases in the middle. Germline assignment: CDR1 LNHDA and CDR2 SQIVND (reference sequence). The CDR3 protein is CASSSGGWGRDEQFF. In DNA form, the CDR3 reads TGTGCCAGTAGTTCCGGGGGATGGGGAAGAGATGAGCAGTTCTTC.

This clone was seen a handful of times. This chain joins TRBV30 and TRBJ1-2; D may be TRBD1 (6 bases). Trimming stripped 8 bases from V and 8 bases from J, with 24 bases between. Germline V CDR1 and CDR2: GTSNPN, SVGIG (reference sequence). CDR3 length equals 14 residues. The CDR3 region is CAQFGEGGARGYTF. CDR3 nucleotides: TGTGCCCAGTTCGGCGAGGGGGGCGCAAGGGGCTACACCTTC.

This clone was counted only a few times. The V and J genes are TRBV19 and TRBJ2-1, with 8 positions matching TRBD2. Germline values: CDR1 LNHDA, CDR2 SQIVND (reference sequence). V lost 5 bases, J lost 6 bases, and 6 bases stayed unmatched. The CDR3 length is 14 residues. CDR3 sequence: CASSHAGGTNEQFF. CDR3 nucleotides: TGTGCCAGTAGTCACGCGGGGGGCACCAATGAGCAGTTCTTC.

This clone has more than one count but fewer than ten. The chain joins TRBV6-7 to TRBJ1-5; no definite D call. TRBV6-7 is marked as an open reading frame, function uncertain. This CDR3 comprises 13 residues. The V end lost 6 bases, the J end lost 13 bases, and 19 bases lay between the germline ends. The chain's CDR3 is CASSPRRESTQHF. Here the CDR3 DNA reads TGTGCCAGCAGCCCCAGACGGGAGAGTACGCAGCATTTT.

This chain joins TRBV29-1 and TRBJ1-2; D gene ambiguous. The CDR3 extends over 12 amino acids. V was shortened by 7 bases and J by 5 bases, with 14 bases between the two germline ends. Germline CDR1 and CDR2: SQVTM and ANQGSEA. CDR3 sequence (DNA): TGCAGCGCCCCGGAGGCGTGGTATGGCTACACCTTC. Its translation: CSAPEAWYGYTF.

The V gene is TRBV19, the J gene TRBJ1-4; D uncertain. The CDR3 totals 12 residues. Germline V gives CDR1 LNHDA, CDR2 SQIVND (reference sequence). CDR3 amino acids: CASGLTNEKLFF. CDR3 coding DNA: TGTGCATCCGGGCTAACTAATGAAAAACTGTTTTTT.

There are a few counts of this clone. The gene calls are TRBV25-1 and TRBJ1-4, with a possible D match to TRBD1 (5 bases). Germline lookup yields CDR1 MGHDK and CDR2 SYGVNS. Deletions cut 6 bases from V and 0 bases from J, with 11 bases between. The CDR3 has 15 amino acids. As DNA, the CDR3 is TGTGCCAGCAGCCCGGGGGGGGCAACTAATGAAAAACTGTTTTTT. This sequence encodes CASSPGGATNEKLFF.

This clone was recorded a few times. The chain carries TRBV14 and TRBJ1-6, with D possibly TRBD1 on 6 matching bases. Trimming stripped 4 bases from V and 9 bases from J, with 19 bases between. The CDR3 is 16 amino acids. Per germline, CDR1 SGHDN and CDR2 FVKESK. In DNA, the CDR3 is TGTGCCAGCAGCCGCCGGGACACCAAACCAGGTTCACCCCTCCACTTT. This gives the protein CASSRRDTKPGSPLHF.

This clone is classed as medium-sized (0.01 to 0.1%). The rearrangement joins TRBV1 to TRBJ2-7; the table assigns TRBD1, which was not confirmed against the DNA. TRBV1 is reported as a pseudogene. This CDR3 is built from 16 residues. The CDR3 DNA reads TGCGCCAGCAGCCAAGCCTCTGACAGGGTTACCTACGAGCAGTACTTC. It codes for CASSQASDRVTYEQYF.

The V call is TRBV1, the J call TRBJ2-1; TRBD2, the table's D call, was not compared with the DNA. TRBV1 counts as a pseudogene. The CDR3 is 14 amino acids. The CDR3 here is CASSQEGIYNEQFF. The CDR3 nucleotides are TGCGCCAGCAGCCAGGAGGGGATCTACAATGAGCAGTTCTTC.

This sequence joins TRBV18 and TRBJ2-2; TRBD2 aligns across 10 bases. V trimming: 3 bases; J trimming: 1 base; junction bases outside the gene matches: 2. This CDR3 comprises 16 residues. CDR1 is KGHSH, CDR2 LQKENI, per germline. The CDR3 here is CASSPPSGGNTGELFF. For the CDR3, the DNA is TGTGCCAGCTCACCCCCTAGCGGGGGGAACACCGGGGAGCTGTTTTTT.

The CDR3 DNA reads TGTGCCAGTAGCCCCACGTCGCGGGGGCGAGGTGAAAACATTCAGTACTTC. Translating gives CASSPTSRGRGENIQYF. The genes are TRBV19 and TRBJ2-4, with D possibly matching TRBD2 (7 bases). Germline CDR1 LNHDA, CDR2 SQIVND (reference sequence). The CDR3 contains 17 residues. V dropped 6 bases and J dropped 5 bases, with 23 bases sitting between them.

This clone has a handful of counts. The genes are TRBV6-8 and TRBJ1-1; D unclear. Germline values: CDR1 MNHGY, CDR2 SAAAGT. The CDR3 is 13 residues long. V was trimmed by 8 bases and J by 3 bases, leaving 13 bases between them. In DNA form, the CDR3 reads TGTGCCAGCCGGTGGCAGGAGGACACTGAAGCTTTCTTT. Its translation: CASRWQEDTEAFF.

The V and J genes are TRBV11-3 and TRBJ2-2, with 8 bases lining up with TRBD1. CDR3 length: 15 amino acids. V shed 5 bases, J shed 4 bases, and the junction held 6 bases outside the gene matches. Germline assignment: CDR1 SGHNT and CDR2 YENEEA. CDR3: CASSVRGQGTGELFF. DNA of the CDR3: TGTGCCAGCAGCGTCAGGGGGCAGGGCACCGGGGAGCTGTTTTTT.

This clone was seen only a few times. The chain recombines TRBV7-6 with TRBJ2-1, with D perhaps TRBD2 (6 bases). V was clipped by 4 bases and J by 10 bases, with 17 bases between them. This CDR3 comprises 14 residues. Germline CDR1 SGHVS, CDR2 FNYEAQ. The CDR3 reads CASSYSAGSWEQFF. CDR3 in DNA: TGTGCCAGCAGCTATAGCGCGGGGTCGTGGGAGCAGTTCTTC.

The chain couples TRBV10-2 to TRBJ2-2; D is unclear. Germline-derived CDR1 and CDR2 are WSHSY and SAAADI. This CDR3 has 14 residues. The V end was cut by 6 bases, the J end by 1 base, with 9 bases between. CDR3 loop: CASSPSLNTGELFF. The CDR3 DNA reads TGCGCCAGCAGCCCGTCATTGAACACCGGGGAGCTGTTTTTT.